This T cell receptor (beta chain) derives from a study of cytomegalovirus exposure and HLA in healthy donors (TCRdb year 2017). Study-wide context: According to an earlier analysis of a few hundred of the donors, about 179 million T cells yielded some 120 million unique TCR beta sequences and roughly 280 Gb of sequence data. To decide whether each TCR beta V gene segment behaved as functional or pseudogenic, an earlier analysis of approximately 620 of the donors relied on high-throughput TCR beta sequencing. Roughly 310 gigabases of sequencing data and 70 million to 85 million unique TCR sequences were included in an early release covering 550 to 800 HLA-typed donors. The later analysis used no new phenotypic data to find candidate immune exposures, relying instead on TCR beta sequences and their occurrence across donors. Alongside the repertoire data, information on donor age, sex, ethnicity and CMV serostatus was compiled. On average, around 240,000 unique TCR beta nucleotide sequences were sequenced per donor among 350 to 400 genotyped donors of the cohort, with 15% to 20% of those sequences being non-productive. Of the roughly 400 genotyped donors, over 65% fell in the genetic ancestry cluster associated with self-reported Caucasian donors. The study aimed to test whether signatures of past pathogen exposure could be identified by cataloging public T cell receptors. Every discovery cohort repertoire had been produced on one sequencing platform. Class I and class II HLA loci were covered by the typing at four-digit resolution. In a later genetic analysis, genome-wide SNP genotypes for about three fifths of the roughly 670 donors were used, and that subset was treated as a discovery cohort. The study profiled the T cell repertoires of fewer than 850 subjects by immunosequencing and related them to cytomegalovirus serostatus. Typing coverage varied by locus: roughly 620-640 donors for A, B, C, DRB1 and DQB1; some 520 for DQA1; some 610 for DPA1; around 450 for DPB1. To predict cytomegalovirus infection status, the study combined high-throughput TCR immunosequencing, statistical association of individual TCRs with disease status, and machine learning. A handful of DR-DQ haplotypes were handled as single units for association and clustering because linkage in the cohort was strong. Besides the first cohort of roughly 640 subjects, a separate validation cohort made up of over 100 different subjects was used. In a later analysis, previously published TCR beta repertoires from roughly 710 donors were re-analyzed and high-resolution HLA genotyping was added so that TCR occurrence patterns could be studied. General conclusions and limits of the study: According to the authors, the approach could potentially be generalized to other disease states and immunological phenotypes. The study listed 150 to 200 TCR beta chains as associated with cytomegalovirus. While some public TCRs were present in many individuals, most TCR sequences turned up only very rarely across donors. Because HLA typing was missing for some donors at each locus, association tests included only the typed subset. A cluster of highly shared sequence variants was judged likely to represent a technical artifact of the sequencing pipeline. In this cohort, only TCR beta chains were sequenced, and detectable features were limited by the absence of alpha or paired-chain data. An association between a missense DCLRE1C variant and V-gene and J-gene trimming of TCR beta chains was found in a later genetic analysis and replicated in an independent cohort. According to a later analysis, most CMV-associated TCR beta chains appeared to be HLA-restricted, and the HLA associations seemed to be driven largely by CMV exposure. Broadly in line with IMGT annotations, most TCR beta V segments showed up in productive rearrangements about 87% or about 30% of the time in an earlier analysis of 587 of the donors. Linkage disequilibrium might explain the correlated functional status among segregating V segments, but an unknown experimental factor could not be ruled out. Immune exposure information for the cohort was limited to CMV serostatus. A later analysis associated about 17,000 TCR beta sequences with specific HLA alleles at a false discovery rate of 0.05. Compared with equally common non-associated chains, HLA-associated TCR beta chains in a later analysis were more clonally expanded and had lower generation probabilities. Sequencing depth was assumed to be roughly uniform across donors in the presence/absence analyses, though that assumption may not hold. Cytomegalovirus status was reported to be diagnosed by the classifier with high specificity and sensitivity in both the original and validation cohorts. According to a later analysis, TCR association rates differed among HLA loci, with DRB1 alleles showing the most associated TCRs and HLA-C alleles showing the fewest. A later genetic analysis reported fewer N-insertions in productive TCRs among donors in an Asian-associated ancestry cluster than the roughly 620-donor mean. The earlier analysis of around 600 of the donors excluded roughly 17 rarely observed V segments, including chromosome 9 orphons, because counts were too low. In vitro tests confirmed that a few of the cytomegalovirus-associated TCR beta chains recognize cytomegalovirus antigens. A further reported finding was that TCR beta sequences accurately predicted the HLA-A and HLA-B alleles for most subjects in the first cohort. When HLA alleles, especially DR and DQ, strongly co-occurred, TCR associations were difficult to assign to individual alleles. In a later analysis, several top co-occurrence clusters were reported to appear linked to parvovirus B19, influenza, CMV and Epstein-Barr virus.

The cohort was made up of 666 healthy bone marrow donors. At the time of sampling, every cohort member was nominally healthy, though immune exposures that went unrecorded were likely present. The donor was CMV seropositive and belonged to the group of 250 to 300 seropositive cohort members. Every donor gave a peripheral blood sample, and the peripheral blood mononuclear cells from that sample were used for TCR beta sequencing. Genomic DNA was extracted from the blood cell samples with the Qiagen DNeasy Blood Extraction Kit. The library was built by means of the immunoSEQ multiplex PCR assay. The multiplex PCR relied on a mix of 60 forward primers for TCR Vbeta segments and 13 reverse primers for TCR Jbeta segments. A multiplex PCR assay on genomic DNA amplified the CDR3 region of rearranged TCR beta genes. The amplified TCR beta libraries were sequenced on the Illumina HiSeq System as 87-base-pair reads. Per the original workflow: A later analysis tallied tens of millions of unique TCR beta chains across the approximately 670 repertoires, and around 10 million of those chains were shared by two or more donors. To remove PCR and sequencing errors, raw reads were error-corrected and collapsed into unique sequences using a nearest-neighbor algorithm that merged closely related sequences. V, D and J gene segments were assigned by aligning CDR3 sequences to IMGT reference sequences. For a sequence to be retained, a match of at least six nucleotides to both a V gene segment and a J gene segment was required. Rearrangements were called productive when the CDR3 lacked stop codons and stayed in frame with V and J; all others were non-productive. Following IMGT convention, CDR3 was defined as the stretch from the second conserved V-encoded cysteine up to the conserved J-encoded phenylalanine. In an earlier analysis of approximately 500 of the donors, sequences lacking an unambiguous match to a single V gene segment were excluded. An earlier analysis of about 590 of the donors classified V segments as functional when productive rearrangements were above 56.7% and as segregating when the standard deviation between donors was above 5%. A statistical classification framework was developed to diagnose cytomegalovirus status using the catalog of TCR beta chain sequences. A later analysis assigned V and J genes by comparing TCR nucleotide sequences with IMGT/GENE-DB human TR gene sequences. In a later analysis, CDR3 sequences and most-parsimonious VDJ recombination scenarios were assigned using the TCRdist pipeline. In a later analysis, every TCR beta chain was defined by the combination of its CDR3 amino acid sequence and its V-gene family, and reads without a unique V-gene family were dropped. To address suspected cross-contamination and a sequencing artifact, a later analysis removed 592 highly shared, low-generation-probability nucleotide sequences. A later analysis calculated a clonal expansion index for each public chain from normalized within-repertoire ranks of inferred template counts. A later analysis computed generation probabilities with a VDJ recombination model fitted to out-of-frame rearrangements, and checked the results against IGoR. A later analysis scored TCR-TCR, TCR-HLA and TCR-CMV co-occurrence with hypergeometric tests, applying a repertoire-size bias correction to TCR pairs. To estimate false discovery rates, a later analysis permuted the HLA or CMV assignments 20 times. A later analysis grouped co-occurring TCRs with DBSCAN, adding TCRdist sequence similarity when clustering within HLA-allele-positive subsets. Co-occurrence clustering excluded repertoires with fewer than 30,000 or more than 120,000 public chains, plus five with anomalous nucleotide sharing. TCRdb limited this immuneACCESS table to in-frame rearrangements with V and J called. A share of clones is missing; checked studies link under half to unresolved V genes, and the rest is unexplained. V and J calls and clone size are copied from that table; D and trimming were computed from the DNA. A total of approximately 170,000 clones appear in this sample, about 75% of them only once. Of the sample, roughly 7.4% is held by the ten largest clones.

With respect to this clone: Its antigen target is currently unknown. Base qualities are not recorded, but no much larger clone differs from it by a single base.

The source is a male donor in good health and CMV-seropositive. The sample taken for sequencing was PBMCs.

CDR3 reads: CASSIGWDRGNQPQHF. The sequenced DNA: TGTGCCAGTAGTATAGGATGGGACAGGGGAAACCAGCCCCAGCATTTT. This sequence uses TRBV19 and TRBJ1-5; 10 nucleotides in the junction match TRBD1. Taken from cysteine to phenylalanine, the CDR3 has 16 residues. The CDR3 DNA has 48 bases and is translated from base 1. Trimmed from V: 1 base; trimmed from J: 7 bases; junction bases lacking a gene match: 7. From the germline V gene (reference sequence), CDR1 is LNHDA and CDR2 is SQIVND.